Sequencing of this TCR beta chain was carried out in a study of T cell responses to AZD1222 COVID-19 vaccine (dated by TCRdb to 2020 to 2023). Context from the whole study: A total of roughly 240 trial participants underwent TCR sequencing, of whom 207 received two doses of AZD1222 and about 25 received two doses of the MenACWY control vaccine. Trial participants were enrolled by age into 18-55, 56-69 and 70-plus year subgroups, with around 150, 28 and 57 TCR-sequenced participants respectively. General conclusions and limits of the study: Nearly half of unique spike-specific TCRs reportedly recognized epitopes outside regions mutated in the B.1.351 and B.1.1.7 variants. Because no samples from the day 14 peak response were available, repertoires could be characterized only after the peak T cell response. After two AZD1222 doses, spike-specific TCR breadth and depth were significantly higher than at day 0 and than in MenACWY recipients. Participants were mostly white British and included more females than males, and it was suggested by the authors that clonal diversity may have been underestimated. Conclusions about previously exposed vaccinees are limited because only a handful of AZD1222 recipients were SARS-CoV-2 seropositive at baseline. In the small 56-69-year group, the increase in depth fell short of significance, most likely because of low power. Vaccine-associated CD4 TCRs spanned the whole spike protein, with dominant responses in regions 160-218 and 743-854.

The time point label corresponds to: about 28 days (+/-7) after the second vaccine dose. Sample treatment or condition, as interpreted from the label and publication: meningococcal conjugate vaccine given as trial control. The vaccinee samples were drawn from two UK trials, COV001 and COV002, one of which was a single-blind randomized controlled phase 2/3 trial testing AZD1222 (ChAdOx1 nCoV-19) in healthy adults. For TCRbeta chain sequencing, PBMC samples from trial participants were taken at day 0 and at day 28 after the second dose. Trimmed from V: 2 bases; trimmed from J: 4 bases; junction bases lacking a gene match: 8. From the germline V gene (reference sequence), CDR1 is SGHKS and CDR2 is YYEKEE. From its cysteine to its phenylalanine, the CDR3 spans 15 amino acids. Just the 45-base CDR3 DNA is kept, in frame starting at base 1. Notes on this clone: Its antigen is unknown. There are no base qualities to consult, and no much larger clone falls within one base.

The CDR3 regions of human TCRbeta chains were analyzed by immunosequencing. The paper's data handling went like this. TCRs in the repertoires were matched against a reference library of SARS-CoV-2-specific TCRs that had been generated with the MIRA antigen-specificity platform. Breadth meant the fraction of unique TCRs that were SARS-CoV-2-associated, whereas depth meant the fraction of total T cells that were SARS-CoV-2-associated. Using the MIRA data, each spike-specific TCR was mapped to the spike region that the TCR reacts to and placed in a CD4 or CD8 class. Log10-transformed breadth and depth values were compared by one-way ANOVA with Sidak's multiple comparisons tests. Sourced from immuneACCESS, this table was stored by TCRdb with only in-frame sequences that have V and J called. A share of the clones is absent; for the studies checked, an unresolved V gene accounts for under half, and the remainder has no known explanation. D and trimming come from the DNA, and the V and J calls and clone size come from that table. Across this sample there are 140,000 or so clones, with nearly 90% seen only once. In total, the top ten clones hold about 5.4% of the sample.

This receptor was taken from an adult who received the MenACWY meningococcal vaccine as a control. The source material was peripheral blood, sampled 28 days after the second dose of the MenACWY control vaccine. The sequence is built from TRBV5-5 and TRBJ2-7; 8 of the junction bases match TRBD1. The DNA sequence reads TGTGCCAGCAGCTTTCGGCCAGGGGGCATGTACGAGCAGTACTTC. This encodes CASSFRPGGMYEQYF.